Presented here are 8 T cell receptor beta chains from one specimen sequenced in a study of glioma-infiltrating T cells. Using RNA template, CDR3s of TCR alpha and beta were amplified with iRepertoire arm-PCR. TCRdb reanalysed the multiplex PCR reads using MiXCR and keeps one entry per CDR3 protein. This sample has about 400,000 distinct CDR3 sequences; less than 50% occur once, and the top ten carry approximately 12%. The sequenced sample was glioma tissue, nonneoplastic brain tissue, or PBMCs (not recorded which). The source is a human donor with low-grade glioma or glioblastoma, undergoing nonglioma brain surgery, or in good health (not recorded which).

The table lists this clonotype with a few counts. The chain is built from TRBV11-1 and TRBJ1-1, with 10 bases that match TRBD1. The CDR3 runs to 15 residues. From germline, CDR1 is SGHAT and CDR2 FQDESV (reference sequence). Trimming at V came to 5 bases and at J to 5 bases, leaving 8 bases not matched to a gene. This chain's CDR3 is CASSPDRGLWTEAFF. The CDR3, as DNA: TGTGCCAGCAGCCCAGACAGGGGGCTGTGGACTGAAGCTTTCTTT. The entire variable domain, with the rest obtained from reference TRBV11-1 and TRBJ1-1, is as follows: EAEVAQSPRYKITEKSQAVAFWCDPISGHATLYWYRQILGQGPELLVQFQDESVVDDSQLPKDRFSAERLKGVDSTLKIQPAELGDSAMYLCASSPDRGLWTEAFFGQGTRLTVV.

The chain recombines TRBV10-3 with TRBJ1-3; no reliable D call. CDR1 ENHRY and CDR2 SYGVKD come from the germline V gene. This CDR3 has 15 amino acids. The V and J ends lost 0 bases and 1 base respectively, with 7 bases between them. The CDR3 region has the DNA TGTGCCATCAGTGAGTCGGGGTCTTCTGGAAACACCATATATTTT. Protein product: CAISESGSSGNTIYF.

The V gene is TRBV4-1, the J gene TRBJ2-1; possible D gene TRBD2, 6 bases. From germline, CDR1 is MGHRA and CDR2 YSYEKL. The CDR3 covers 16 residues. The germline V and J ends were trimmed by 0 bases and 5 bases, with 14 bases remaining between them. The CDR3 nucleotides are TGCGCCAGCAGCCAAGAGGAACTAGCATTGGACAATGAGCAGTTCTTC. The encoded protein is CASSQEELALDNEQFF.

A word on this clonotype: The junction departs from the called germline gene at one end, perhaps through a read error. The CDR3 region is CAISESSDAGETQYF. The CDR3 DNA sequence: TGTGCCATCAGTGAGTCGAGCGACGCCGGGGAGACCCAGTACTTC. This rearrangement joins TRBV6-1 to TRBJ2-5; D is uncertain. This CDR3 comprises 15 residues. Germline V CDR1 and CDR2: MNHNS, SASEGT.

The chain uses TRBV19 and TRBJ1-5; D not resolved. V dropped 3 bases and J dropped 0 bases, with 15 bases sitting between them. Germline CDR1 reads LNHDA; CDR2 reads SQIVND (reference sequence). There are 17 residues in the CDR3. DNA of the CDR3: TGTGCCAGTAGTATCCCGTCTGCAGGAGATAGCAATCAGCCCCAGCATTTT. Amino acid sequence: CASSIPSAGDSNQPQHF.

The gene calls are TRBV6-1 and TRBJ1-3; 8 bases fit TRBD1. The CDR3 spans 15 residues. Germline V gene data show CDR1 as MNHNS and CDR2 as SASEGT. V lost 6 bases, J lost 9 bases, and 13 bases stayed unmatched. CDR3 in DNA: TGTGCCAGCAGGAGGAATAGGGACAGGAGGAGCACCATATATTTT. It encodes CASRRNRDRRSTIYF.

The chain has TRBV27 and TRBJ2-3; no reliable D call. The germline V gene has CDR1 MNHEY and CDR2 SMNVEV (reference sequence). There are 14 residues in the CDR3. The V end lost 7 bases, the J end lost 2 bases, and 13 bases lay between the germline ends. The CDR3 here is CASNKDVLTDTQYF. The CDR3 coding sequence is TGTGCCAGCAACAAGGATGTGCTCACAGATACGCAGTATTTT.

V gene TRBV6-6 combines with J gene TRBJ2-3, with TRBD2 matching over 10 bases. The CDR3 is 16 residues long. The germline CDR1 and CDR2 sequences are MNHNY and SVGAGI (reference sequence). Unmatched junction bases numbered 8, after V lost 6 bases and J lost 2 bases. In DNA form, the CDR3 reads TGTGCCAGCAGCGTCACTAGCGGGGCAGACACAGATACGCAGTATTTT. This gives the protein CASSVTSGADTDTQYF.